This T cell receptor beta chain comes out of a study of PD-L1 blockade in urothelial cancer. Across the whole study: Patients took up atezolizumab in about 2014 at 1,200 mg intravenously every 3 weeks. Bladder-origin urothelial cancer in males described about 90% of the 29 patients.

This clone is categorized as medium-sized. Antigen: not known. Study outcomes and limitations: Expansion of tumor-associated blood clones at 3 weeks was greater in durable-benefit patients.

Synthetic templates analogous to TCR were spiked into all PCRs individually. The data were produced by immunoSEQ multiplex PCR, yet TCRdb's version contains in-frame clones alone and is incomplete. The table lists under 45,000 clones, over 75% of them singletons. Germline V gene data show CDR1 as SNHLY and CDR2 as FYNNEI. The CDR3 has 13 residues. Trimming took off 5 bases at V and 4 bases at J, with 12 bases between the two ends. Here the sequenced sample was PBMCs, taken around atezolizumab (anti-PD-L1) treatment. The receptor was derived from a man in his fifties or sixties with urothelial cancer. The chain couples TRBV2 to TRBJ2-7; D is possibly TRBD1 (5 bases). CDR3 residues: CASSQGRGYEQYF. The DNA of the CDR3 is TGTGCCAGCAGTCAGGGAAGAGGTTACGAGCAGTACTTC.